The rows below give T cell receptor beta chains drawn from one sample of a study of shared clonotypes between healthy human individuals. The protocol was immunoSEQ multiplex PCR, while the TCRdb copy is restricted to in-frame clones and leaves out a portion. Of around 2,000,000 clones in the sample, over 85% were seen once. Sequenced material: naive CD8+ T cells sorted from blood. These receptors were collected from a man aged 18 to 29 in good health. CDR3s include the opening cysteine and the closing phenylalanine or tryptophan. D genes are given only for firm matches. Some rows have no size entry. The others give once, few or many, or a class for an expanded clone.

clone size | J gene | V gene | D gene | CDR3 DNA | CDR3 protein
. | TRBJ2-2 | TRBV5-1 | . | TGCGCCAGCAGCTTGGCAGCAGGCCCGACCGGGGAGCTGTTTTTT | CASSLAAGPTGELFF
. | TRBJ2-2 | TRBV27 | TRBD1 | TGTGCCAGCAGTTGGGACAGGGGGTTCGGGGAGCTGTTTTTT | CASSWDRGFGELFF
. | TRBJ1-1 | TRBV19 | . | TGTGCCAGTAGTATAACCGCGAACACTGAAGCTTTCTTT | CASSITANTEAFF
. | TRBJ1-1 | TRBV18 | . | TGTGCCAGCTCACCACCGGGGGGGAACACTGAAGCTTTCTTT | CASSPPGGNTEAFF
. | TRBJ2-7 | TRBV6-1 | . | TGTGCCAGCAGTGAATATATAGCTACCTACGAGCAGTACTTC | CASSEYIATYEQYF
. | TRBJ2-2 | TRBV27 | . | TGTGCCAGCAGTTTGGGCAGGTCGAGCACCGGGGAGCTGTTTTTT | CASSLGRSSTGELFF
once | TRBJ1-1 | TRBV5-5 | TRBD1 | TGTGCCAGCAGAAAACCCGGGACAGGGAGCGACGAAGCTTTCTTT | CASRKPGTGSDEAFF
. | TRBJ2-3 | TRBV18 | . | TGTGCCAGCTCACCGTCCACGACGGGGGAAGCAGATACGCAGTATTTT | CASSPSTTGEADTQYF
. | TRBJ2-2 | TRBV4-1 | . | TGCGCCAGCAGCCAAGATGGCTTGGGGATAGGACGAACCGGGGAGCTGTTTTTT | CASSQDGLGIGRTGELFF
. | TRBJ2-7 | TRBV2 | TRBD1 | TGTGCCAGGAGGCCCCCGACAGGGCTAGCCTACGAGCAGTACTTC | CARRPPTGLAYEQYF
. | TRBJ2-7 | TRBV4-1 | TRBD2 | TGCGCCAGCAGTGGGGGGGGATCCTACGAGCAGTACTTC | CASSGGGSYEQYF
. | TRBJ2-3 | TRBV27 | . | TGTGCCAGCAGACCCTTTGCGGGGTCAGCAGATACGCAGTATTTT | CASRPFAGSADTQYF
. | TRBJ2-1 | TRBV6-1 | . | TGTGCCAGCAGTGAAGACGGCGGCTACAATGAGCAGTTCTTC | CASSEDGGYNEQFF
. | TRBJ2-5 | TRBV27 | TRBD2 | TGTGCCAGCAGCCCCATCAGGGTAGCGGGAGACCCGGGTGAGACCCAGTACTTC | CASSPIRVAGDPGETQYF
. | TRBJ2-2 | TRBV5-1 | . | TGCGCCAGCAGCTTGGGGCTACAGGGGAACACCGGGGAGCTGTTTTTT | CASSLGLQGNTGELFF
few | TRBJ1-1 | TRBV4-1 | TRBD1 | TGCGCCAGCAGCCTCGGGACAGGGTACGGCACTGAAGCTTTCTTT | CASSLGTGYGTEAFF
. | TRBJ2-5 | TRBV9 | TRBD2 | TGTGCCAGCAGCCCTTTCGGGGGAGGGGACCAAGAGACCCAGTACTTC | CASSPFGGGDQETQYF
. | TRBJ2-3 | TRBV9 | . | TGTGCCAGCACGCTGGGCGGGGACACAGATACGCAGTATTTT | CASTLGGDTDTQYF
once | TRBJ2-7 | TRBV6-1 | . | TGTGCCAGCAGTGTAATGAGAGGGGGCTCCTACGAGCAGTACTTC | CASSVMRGGSYEQYF
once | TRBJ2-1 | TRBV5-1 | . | TGCGCCAGCAGCTTAGCGTTTGGGGTCGACAATGAGCAGTTCTTC | CASSLAFGVDNEQFF
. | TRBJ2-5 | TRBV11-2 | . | TGTGCCAGCAGCTGGCGTGGGTCGGAGACCCAGTACTTC | CASSWRGSETQYF
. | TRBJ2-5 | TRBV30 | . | TGTGCCTGGAGTTTTCAGGGCCCCCAAGAGACCCAGTACTTC | CAWSFQGPQETQYF
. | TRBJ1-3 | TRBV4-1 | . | TGCGCCAGCAGCCAAGGAGGACGTTCCGGAAACACCATATATTTT | CASSQGGRSGNTIYF
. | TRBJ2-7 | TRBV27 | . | TGTGCCAGCCGCCGGGTGGCTATGCCCTACGAGCAGTACTTC | CASRRVAMPYEQYF
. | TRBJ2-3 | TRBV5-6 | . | TGTGCCAGCACCCGGTCTAGCGCCCTTGTCACAGATACGCAGTATTTT | CASTRSSALVTDTQYF
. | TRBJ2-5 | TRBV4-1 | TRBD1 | TGCGCCAGCAGCCAAGATCGGACAGGGGTTTGGTTGGGCCCCCAAGAGACCCAGTACTTC | CASSQDRTGVWLGPQETQYF
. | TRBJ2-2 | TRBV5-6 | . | TGTGCCAGCAGCTTGGGTAGGGATTACACCGGGGAGCTGTTTTTT | CASSLGRDYTGELFF
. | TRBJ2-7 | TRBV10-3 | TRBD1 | TGTGCCATCAGTGAGCCCCGACAGGGGAGGTACGAGCAGTACTTC | CAISEPRQGRYEQYF
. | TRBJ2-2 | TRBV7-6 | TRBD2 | TGTGCCAGCAGCCAGACTAGCGGGAGTGGCACCGGGGAGCTGTTTTTT | CASSQTSGSGTGELFF
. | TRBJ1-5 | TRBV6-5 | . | TGTGCCAGCAGTTACTCCTTTACCCCGGGCAATCAGCCCCAGCATTTT | CASSYSFTPGNQPQHF
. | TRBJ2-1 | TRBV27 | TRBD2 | TGTGCCAGCAGTTATCTGGGACTAGAGATCGGTGAGCAGTTCTTC | CASSYLGLEIGEQFF
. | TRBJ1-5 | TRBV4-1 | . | TGCGCCAGCAGCCAAGAAAGGGGTCAGCCCCAGCATTTT | CASSQERGQPQHF
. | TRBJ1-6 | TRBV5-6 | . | TGTGCCAGCAGCTTAAGCCGCAATTCACCCCTCCACTTT | CASSLSRNSPLHF
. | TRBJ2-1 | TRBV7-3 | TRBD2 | TGTGCCAGCAGCTGGGGACTAGCTAGCCACAATGAGCAGTTCTTC | CASSWGLASHNEQFF
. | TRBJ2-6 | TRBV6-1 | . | TGTGCCAGCAGTGAAAGGGGCTCTGGGGCCAACGTCCTGACTTTC | CASSERGSGANVLTF
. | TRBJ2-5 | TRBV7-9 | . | TGTGCCAGCAGCTTAAGGTCCGGAGGGCACAACCAAGAGACCCAGTACTTC | CASSLRSGGHNQETQYF
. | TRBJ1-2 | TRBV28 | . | TGTGCCAGCAGTCCGAGACAGTACTATGGCTACACCTTC | CASSPRQYYGYTF